The clone carrying this T cell receptor (beta chain) was detected a few times. This specimen belongs to a study of OX40 agonist ivuxolimab in advanced cancers. Germline V gene data show CDR1 as LNHDA and CDR2 as SQIVND (reference sequence). Trimming pared 8 bases from V and 4 bases from J, leaving 12 bases between. The CDR3 is 13 amino acids. Method: immunoSEQ multiplex PCR; TCRdb's copy keeps in-frame clones and lacks some. Of about 65,000 clones in the sample, about nine tenths are singletons; the top ten hold 0.3% to 0.4%. This sample comprised CD4+ or CD8+ T cells sorted from blood, obtained in a trial of the OX40 agonist ivuxolimab. This clonotype originated in an adult with an advanced solid tumor such as melanoma, head and neck, liver or kidney cancer. The rearrangement joins TRBV19 to TRBJ1-5; the D gene is possibly TRBD1 (6 bases). The CDR3 sequence is CASADQGNQPQHF. CDR3 nucleotide sequence: TGTGCCAGTGCCGATCAGGGGAATCAGCCCCAGCATTTT.